The 22 T cell receptor beta chains below were found in one sample sequenced in a study of blood T cell repertoires in COVID-19. The table came from immunoSEQ multiplex PCR; TCRdb's copy has only in-frame clones and leaves some out. The sample comprises roughly 320,000 clones, around nine tenths of which are singletons, and about 4.2% rests with the top ten. The sequencing sample was made of PBMCs or T cells enriched from blood (not recorded which). The receptors derive from a woman aged 25 to 39 who had been exposed to COVID-19.

The chain joins TRBV5-1 to TRBJ1-1; 8 bases are a match to TRBD1. V gave up 1 base and J gave up 1 base; unmatched junction bases: 3. The CDR3 is made up of 15 amino acids. Germline CDR1 SGHRS, CDR2 YFSETQ. This CDR3 reads CASSLSGTGNTEAFF. CDR3 sequence (DNA): TGCGCCAGCAGCTTGTCGGGGACAGGGAACACTGAAGCTTTCTTT.

This chain connects TRBV15 to TRBJ2-1, with 9 bases fitting TRBD2. Germline CDR1 reads LNHNV; CDR2 reads YYDKDF (reference sequence). J was trimmed by 5 bases and V by 8 bases; bases with no gene match: 10. This CDR3 is 15 amino acids long. The CDR3 here is CATRDSGGHNNEQFF. The CDR3 region has the DNA TGTGCCACCCGCGATAGCGGGGGACATAACAATGAGCAGTTCTTC. The complete variable domain, with remaining parts taken from reference TRBV15 and TRBJ2-1, reads DAMVIQNPRYQVTQFGKPVTLSCSQTLNHNVMYWYQQKSSQAPKLLFHYYDKDFNNEADTPDNFQSRRPNTSFCFLDIRSPGLGDTAMYLCATRDSGGHNNEQFFGPGTRLTVL.

This clone was observed a few times. The CDR3 DNA is TGCGCCAGCAGCTTGTTTGTAGGAGTTAACACTGAAGCTTTCTTT. Translated: CASSLFVGVNTEAFF. The chain links TRBV5-1 to TRBJ1-1, with D hard to call. The ends were cut back, 1 base at V and 2 bases at J, with 12 bases in the middle. Germline CDR1 reads SGHRS; CDR2 reads YFSETQ. This CDR3 is built from 15 residues.

J is TRBJ2-4 and V is TRBV6-1; D is possibly TRBD2 (6 bases). The CDR3 runs to 17 residues. V gave up 2 bases and J gave up 0 bases, with 14 bases separating them. Germline V gives CDR1 MNHNS, CDR2 SASEGT. CDR3 in DNA: TGTGCCAGCAGTGAATCTTGGCGGGATTTAGCCAAAAACATTCAGTACTTC. This gives the protein CASSESWRDLAKNIQYF.

The genes are TRBV12-3 or TRBV12-4 and TRBJ1-1; D not resolved. The germline V and J ends were trimmed by 3 bases and 7 bases, with 6 bases remaining between them. The CDR3 extends over 11 amino acids. The CDR3 loop reads CASSLADEAFF. The CDR3 DNA sequence: TGTGCCAGCAGTTTGGCAGATGAAGCTTTCTTT.

The genes are TRBV18 and TRBJ1-5, with TRBD1 matching over 9 bases. The CDR3 totals 16 residues. With V trimmed by 3 bases and J by 3 bases, 6 bases remained unmatched. Germline CDR1 is KGHSH and CDR2 is LQKENI. The CDR3 loop is CASSPGTGILNQPQHF. DNA for the CDR3: TGTGCCAGCTCACCTGGGACAGGGATCCTCAATCAGCCCCAGCATTTT.

Regarding this clone: The same CDR3 also results from other DNA sequences found in this sample. Written as DNA, the CDR3 is TGTGCCAGCAGTTTGCAGTCTGGAAACACCATATATTTT. Its protein product is CASSLQSGNTIYF. This rearrangement joins TRBV12-3 or TRBV12-4 to TRBJ1-3; D gene unclear. This CDR3 is built from 13 residues. Trimming removed 3 bases from V and 1 base from J, with 4 bases in between.

The V gene is TRBV27, the J gene TRBJ2-3; a possible D gene is TRBD2 (6 bases). Trimming took off 6 bases at V and 1 base at J, with 23 bases between the two ends. The CDR3 is 18 amino acids. Per the germline V gene, CDR1 is MNHEY and CDR2 is SMNVEV (reference sequence). CDR3 sequence reads: CASRNWGGTTFRTDTQYF. CDR3 in DNA: TGTGCCAGCAGAAATTGGGGAGGCACGACTTTTCGCACAGATACGCAGTATTTT.

V usage is TRBV18 and J usage is TRBJ2-2; D gene uncertain. CDR1 KGHSH and CDR2 LQKENI come from the germline V gene. CDR3 length equals 16 residues. The germline V and J ends were trimmed by 1 base and 3 bases, with 12 bases remaining between them. The DNA of the CDR3 is TGTGCCAGCTCACCACAGAGCACTTTCTACACCGGGGAGCTGTTTTTT. It translates to CASSPQSTFYTGELFF.

The V gene is TRBV23-1, the J gene TRBJ1-5, with TRBD1 matching 7 bases. TRBV23-1 is an ORF, with its function uncertain. V lost 6 bases, J lost 0 bases, and 11 bases stayed unmatched. CDR3 length: 17 residues. The CDR3 here is CASSHYPTGSSNQPQHF. The CDR3 nucleotides are TGCGCCAGCAGCCATTACCCGACAGGGAGTAGCAATCAGCCCCAGCATTTT.

This clone appeared once. This sequence joins TRBV24-1 and TRBJ1-5; 9 bases align to TRBD1. Germline lookup yields CDR1 KGHDR and CDR2 SFDVKD. The CDR3 has 14 amino acids. The junction had 7 bases not matched to a gene; V was cut back by 3 bases and J by 11 bases. As DNA, the CDR3 is TGTGCCACCAGTGATCAATGGACAGGGGAAGCCCAGCATTTT. It is translated as CATSDQWTGEAQHF.

This clone occurred a few times. The V and J genes are TRBV28 and TRBJ2-1; TRBD2 matches 8 bases. The germline V gene encodes CDR1 MDHEN and CDR2 SYDVKM. The CDR3 length is 14 residues. J gave up 2 bases and V 6 bases, and 3 bases lay outside the gene matches. CDR3 nucleotides: TGTGCCAGCAGGGGACTAGGGGCCTACAATGAGCAGTTCTTC. This translates into CASRGLGAYNEQFF.

The V and J genes are TRBV10-3 and TRBJ1-5; 8 bases are a match to TRBD1. With V trimmed by 10 bases and J by 5 bases, 10 bases remained unmatched. Per the germline V gene, CDR1 is ENHRY and CDR2 is SYGVKD. The CDR3 contains 14 residues. The CDR3 reads CATADRGLYQPQHF. The CDR3 coding sequence is TGTGCCACGGCTGACAGGGGCTTGTATCAGCCCCAGCATTTT.

The chain joins TRBV27 to TRBJ1-6; D is perhaps TRBD1 (6 bases). CDR1 is MNHEY and CDR2 is SMNVEV in the germline V gene (reference sequence). This CDR3 is built from 14 residues. The V and J ends lost 9 bases and 6 bases respectively, with 15 bases between them. CDR3 region: CASCQGQGNSPLHF. In DNA, the CDR3 is TGTGCCAGTTGCCAGGGGCAGGGTAATTCACCCCTCCACTTT.

This chain joins TRBV27 and TRBJ2-1; maybe TRBD1 (5 bases). The V end was cut by 5 bases, the J end by 8 bases, with 13 bases between. The CDR3 totals 13 residues. Per germline, CDR1 MNHEY and CDR2 SMNVEV (reference sequence). This CDR3 is CASSQGAVHEQFF. The CDR3 region has the DNA TGTGCCAGCAGTCAAGGGGCTGTCCATGAGCAGTTCTTC.

This clone was seen only once. This sequence joins TRBV4-3 and TRBJ2-3, with a tentative D call TRBD2 (7 bases). Trimming cost V 4 bases and J 1 base, with 15 bases left between them. CDR3 length: 16 amino acids. The germline V gene has CDR1 LGHNA and CDR2 YSLEER. CDR3 coding DNA: TGCGCCAGCAGCCCGGGGGGCATGGGAGGCACAGATACGCAGTATTTT. Translating gives CASSPGGMGGTDTQYF.

The chain carries TRBV9 and TRBJ1-4; TRBD1 aligns across 8 bases. The length of the CDR3 is 21 residues. Germline CDR1 SGDLS, CDR2 YYNGEE. After removal of 9 bases from V and 4 bases from J, the junction contained 29 bases not matched to a gene. The CDR3 loop reads CANRRTPTRDRWIGFNEKLFF. The CDR3, as DNA: TGTGCCAACAGACGAACTCCTACAAGGGACAGGTGGATAGGCTTTAATGAAAAACTGTTTTTT.

This chain joins TRBV28 and TRBJ1-2; a weak D match, TRBD1 (6 bases). Germline V gene sequence: CDR1 MDHEN, CDR2 SYDVKM. The length of the CDR3 is 17 residues. V was shortened by 6 bases and J by 0 bases, with 20 bases between the two germline ends. CDR3 bases: TGTGCCAGCAGCATTCGGACAGAGAGGAGCGCTAACTATGGCTACACCTTC. Translating gives CASSIRTERSANYGYTF.

The CDR3 loop reads CASSLNQVGAEAFF. The CDR3 DNA is TGCGCCAGCAGCTTGAACCAGGTAGGGGCTGAAGCTTTCTTT. The gene calls are TRBV5-1 and TRBJ1-1; TRBD1 is a possible D gene (5 bases). CDR3 length equals 14 residues. The germline CDR1 and CDR2 sequences are SGHRS and YFSETQ. Trimming removed 1 base from V and 6 bases from J, with 13 bases in between.

The chain joins TRBV5-6 to TRBJ2-7; D is perhaps TRBD1 (5 bases). This CDR3 contains 13 residues. Germline loops: CDR1 SGHDT, CDR2 YYEEEE. V was trimmed by 1 base and J by 6 bases, leaving 11 bases between them. CDR3 DNA sequence: TGTGCCAGCAGCTTGAAGGGTGGGGCCGAGCAGTACTTC. The encoded protein is CASSLKGGAEQYF. The full variable domain, its missing parts supplied by reference TRBV5-6 and TRBJ2-7, is DAGVTQSPTHLIKTRGQQVTLRCSPKSGHDTVSWYQQALGQGPQFIFQYYEEEERQRGNFPDRFSGHQFPNYSSELNVNALLLGDSALYLCASSLKGGAEQYFGPGTRLTVT.

The chain links TRBV5-1 to TRBJ2-2; 10 nucleotides agree with TRBD1. Unmatched junction bases numbered 7, after V lost 5 bases and J lost 6 bases. The germline gives CDR1 SGHRS, CDR2 YFSETQ. The CDR3 is made up of 15 amino acids. The CDR3 DNA is TGCGCCAGCAGGACTTGGACAGGGGGATCCGGGGAGCTGTTTTTT. Translated: CASRTWTGGSGELFF.

The chain joins TRBV5-1 to TRBJ1-6; tentatively, D is TRBD1 (5 bases). Trimming stripped 2 bases from V and 9 bases from J, with 12 bases between. There are 14 residues in the CDR3. Germline lookup yields CDR1 SGHRS and CDR2 YFSETQ. The CDR3: CASSFREAISPLHF. The CDR3 DNA reads as TGCGCCAGCAGCTTCAGGGAAGCCATTTCACCCCTCCACTTT.